The clone carrying this TCR beta chain was counted a single time. Its antigen is still unknown. This specimen belongs to a study of T cell responses to AZD1222 COVID-19 vaccine. Whole-study results and caveats: Spike-specific TCR depth and breadth grew after two AZD1222 doses. Possibly, clonal diversity was underestimated; donors were largely white British and included more females.

Here immunoSEQ multiplex PCR was the method, and the copy in TCRdb shows in-frame clones only, minus some. The sample lists around 120,000 clones, 90% seen once, with roughly 7% in the top ten. Trimming pared 0 bases from V and 5 bases from J, leaving 4 bases between. The CDR3 spans 12 residues. The V gene's germline CDR1 is MNHEY and CDR2 SVGAGI. The chain employs TRBV6-5 and TRBJ2-5; D gene uncertain. Source: peripheral blood, taken on day 0 of AZD1222 vaccination. This TCR was recovered from an adult in good health. The CDR3: CASSYSWETQYF. CDR3 bases: TGTGCCAGCAGTTACTCGTGGGAGACCCAGTACTTC.